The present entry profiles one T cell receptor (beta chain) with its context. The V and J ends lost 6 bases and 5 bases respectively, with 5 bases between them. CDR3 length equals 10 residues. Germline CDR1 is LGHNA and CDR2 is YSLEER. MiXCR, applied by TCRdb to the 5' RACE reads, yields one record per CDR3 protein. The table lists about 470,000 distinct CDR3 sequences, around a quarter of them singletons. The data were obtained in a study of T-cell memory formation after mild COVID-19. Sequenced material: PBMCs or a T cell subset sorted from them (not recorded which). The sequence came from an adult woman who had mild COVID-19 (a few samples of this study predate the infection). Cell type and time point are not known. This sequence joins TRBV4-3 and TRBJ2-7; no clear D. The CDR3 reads CASREDEQYF. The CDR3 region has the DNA TGCGCCAGCAGAGAAGACGAGCAGTACTTC.